The 22 T cell receptor beta chains given below trace back to one sample, sequenced in a study of CXCR3-negative and CXCR3-positive naive CD8 T cells. Libraries were UMI-labeled 5' RACE TRB cDNA. Reprocessing the 5' RACE reads, TCRdb reports a single entry for every CDR3 protein and omits DNA. The table for this sample gives over 100,000 distinct CDR3 sequences. Specimen: naive CXCR3- CD8+ T cells from blood. This sample's subset: CD45RO-CCR7+CD27+CD95- naive CD8+ T cells lacking CXCR3 (TNR3-). The receptors originated from a human donor in good health. Some clones in this sample may be carry-over from other donors' samples.

This sequence joins TRBV12-3 or TRBV12-4 and TRBJ2-2; TCRdb returns TRBD2, unconfirmable since there is no DNA. This CDR3 has 18 residues. The CDR3 spells CASYCTSGGPRGTGELFF.

This chain uses TRBV4-1 with TRBJ2-7; without DNA, the TCRdb call of TRBD2 cannot be checked. The CDR3 runs to 17 residues. Germline CDR1 reads MGHRA; CDR2 reads YSYEKL. The CDR3 loop is CASSQPDSSGSLYEQYF.

V and J are TRBV7-9 and TRBJ2-3; TCRdb lists TRBD2, though no DNA is available to test this call. Germline CDR1 is SEHNR and CDR2 is FQNEAQ (reference sequence). This CDR3 region has 15 residues. CDR3 amino acids: CASSFRTSVGDTQYF.

CDR3 sequence: CASRPGENYEQYF. The V and J genes are TRBV7-8 and TRBJ2-7; TCRdb picks TRBD1, but there is no DNA to check that call. This CDR3 is 13 amino acids long. From germline, CDR1 is SGHVS and CDR2 FQNEAQ.

The chain recombines TRBV7-6 with TRBJ1-1; without DNA, the TCRdb call of TRBD1 cannot be checked. The length of the CDR3 is 15 residues. Germline CDR1 is SGHVS and CDR2 is FNYEAQ. CDR3 loop: CASSYGQGTVTEAFF.

This sequence joins TRBV9 and TRBJ2-2; TCRdb outputs TRBD1, but without DNA this stays unchecked. The CDR3 loop spans 15 amino acids. Germline lookup yields CDR1 SGDLS and CDR2 YYNGEE. The CDR3 here is CASSDRGLGGGELFF.

This chain links TRBV10-3 with TRBJ1-6. This CDR3 spans 14 amino acids. Germline CDR1 ENHRY, CDR2 SYGVKD. CDR3 amino acids: CAISEWSASSPLHF.

V usage is TRBV7-9 and J usage is TRBJ2-3; TCRdb returns TRBD1, unconfirmable since there is no DNA. The CDR3 covers 16 residues. CDR1 and CDR2 from the germline V gene are SEHNR and FQNEAQ (reference sequence). The CDR3 is CASSRPGGPSTDTQYF. Using reference TRBV7-9 and TRBJ2-3 for the parts outside the CDR3, the full variable domain is DTGVSQNPRHKITKRGQNVTFRCDPISEHNRLYWYRQTLGQGPEFLTYFQNEAQLEKSRLLSDRFSAERPKGSFSTLEIQRTEQGDSAMYLCASSRPGGPSTDTQYFGPGTRLTVL.

The chain recombines TRBV6-2 or TRBV6-3 with TRBJ2-3; lacking DNA, the TRBD2 call made by TCRdb goes unchecked. CDR1 and CDR2 from the germline V gene are MNHEY and SVGEGT. This CDR3 has 19 amino acids. CDR3 amino acids: CASSYPYGGAGVFTDTQYF.

The chain has TRBV7-9 and TRBJ2-1; TCRdb's D gene call, TRBD2, goes unchecked for lack of DNA. The germline V gene encodes CDR1 SEHNR and CDR2 FQNEAQ (reference sequence). This CDR3 contains 14 residues. The CDR3 loop is CASSSKTSAAEQFF.

This rearrangement joins TRBV7-2 to TRBJ2-7; there is no DNA to check the TCRdb D call of TRBD2. The CDR3 contains 17 residues. Germline values: CDR1 SGHTA, CDR2 FQGNSA. CDR3 sequence reads: CASSLPSDGPMSYEQYF. Full variable domain (outside the CDR3, taken from reference TRBV7-2 and TRBJ2-7): GAGVSQSPSNKVTEKGKDVELRCDPISGHTALYWYRQSLGQGLEFLIYFQGNSAPDKSGLPSDRFSAERTGGSVSTLTIQRTQQEDSAVYLCASSLPSDGPMSYEQYFGPGTRLTVT.

This rearrangement joins TRBV5-6 to TRBJ2-1. Looked up from germline, CDR1 is SGHDT and CDR2 is YYEEEE. The length of the CDR3 is 13 residues. CDR3 in amino acids: CASSLEADNEQFF.

The J gene is TRBJ2-7, the V gene TRBV5-5; TCRdb names TRBD1, which stays unverified in the absence of DNA. The CDR3 extends over 14 amino acids. Per germline, CDR1 SGHKS and CDR2 YYEKEE (reference sequence). This CDR3 reads CASSLWAGHYEQYF.

The rearrangement uses TRBV29-1 and TRBJ2-3; TCRdb returns TRBD1, unconfirmable since there is no DNA. Germline lookup yields CDR1 SQVTM and CDR2 ANQGSEA. The CDR3 is 14 residues long. CDR3 loop: CSVDRTGSRDTQYF.

The chain recombines TRBV7-9 with TRBJ2-5; TCRdb indicates TRBD1, and absent DNA this call remains unverified. Germline CDR1 is SEHNR and CDR2 is FQNEAQ (reference sequence). This CDR3 comprises 14 residues. This chain's CDR3 is CASSLVTGEETQYF.

The chain employs TRBV3-1 and TRBJ2-1; TCRdb returns TRBD2, unconfirmable since there is no DNA. Germline V CDR1 and CDR2: LGHDT, YNNKEL (reference sequence). The CDR3 covers 17 residues. The CDR3 loop is CASSQAPGLGWGNEQFF.

The chain recombines TRBV29-1 with TRBJ2-2; as DNA is missing, the TRBD2 call by TCRdb cannot be tested. CDR1 SQVTM and CDR2 ANQGSEA come from the germline V gene. CDR3 length: 14 amino acids. The CDR3 loop is CSVELAANTGELFF.

This chain links TRBV4-1 with TRBJ1-1; checking the TCRdb D call of TRBD1 is not possible without DNA. Germline V gene data show CDR1 as MGHRA and CDR2 as YSYEKL. This CDR3 has 15 amino acids. CDR3 amino acids: CASSQDWRGYTEAFF.

The gene calls are TRBV19 and TRBJ2-7; TCRdb's D gene call, TRBD1, goes unchecked for lack of DNA. The germline V gene has CDR1 LNHDA and CDR2 SQIVND (reference sequence). The length of the CDR3 is 11 residues. This CDR3 is CASSPGYGQYF.

The chain recombines TRBV30 with TRBJ2-7; TCRdb names TRBD1, which stays unverified in the absence of DNA. The CDR3 has 18 residues. Germline V lookup: CDR1 GTSNPN, CDR2 SVGIG (reference sequence). The CDR3 here is CAWSVLKGTPNRFHEQYF.

The chain couples TRBV11-2 to TRBJ2-1; TCRdb's D gene call, TRBD2, goes unchecked for lack of DNA. The V gene's germline CDR1 is SGHAT and CDR2 FQNNGV. The CDR3 has 18 residues. CDR3: CASSGGLAGGRSYNEQFF.

V gene TRBV28 combines with J gene TRBJ2-7; checking the TCRdb D call of TRBD2 is not possible without DNA. Germline values: CDR1 MDHEN, CDR2 SYDVKM. CDR3 length: 15 amino acids. CDR3 in amino acids: CASSAWREDIYEQYF.